A selection of T cell receptor beta chains follows, all from one sample in a study of T cell responses to AZD1222 COVID-19 vaccine. Generated by immunoSEQ multiplex PCR, the TCRdb table keeps only in-frame clones and is missing some. Of around 100,000 clones in the sample, 85% to 90% were seen once. The sequenced sample was peripheral blood, obtained on day 0 of AZD1222 vaccination. These receptors were collected from an adult in good health. CDR3s include the opening cysteine and the closing phenylalanine or tryptophan. Fields, in order: J gene, CDR3 length, V gene, CDR3 protein.

J: TRBJ2-2; length: 15; V: TRBV27; CDR3: CASSFRGSRTGELFF
J: TRBJ1-1; length: 12; V: TRBV7-2; CDR3: CASIKPNTEAFF
J: TRBJ1-6; length: 14; V: TRBV5-1; CDR3: CASSAGRDNSPLHF
J: TRBJ1-5; length: 15; V: TRBV7-9; CDR3: CASSLREYSNQPQHF
J: TRBJ1-3; length: 17; V: TRBV6-2/TRBV6-3; CDR3: CASSYDESGGRRNTIYF
J: TRBJ1-3; length: 17; V: TRBV5-8; CDR3: CASSLVVLTSSGNTIYF
J: TRBJ1-5; length: 13; V: TRBV27; CDR3: CASSLYWNQPQHF
J: TRBJ1-4; length: 17; V: TRBV30; CDR3: CACPGTGGEVMGEKLFF
J: TRBJ2-5; length: 14; V: TRBV7-9; CDR3: CASSSQGGQVTQYF
J: TRBJ1-4; length: 16; V: TRBV4-1; CDR3: CASSQDQRQWGEKLFF
J: TRBJ1-1; length: 15; V: TRBV5-1; CDR3: CASSLLGGLNTEAFF
J: TRBJ2-7; length: 16; V: TRBV5-8; CDR3: CASSLEWGQGVHEQYF
J: TRBJ2-3; length: 15; V: TRBV18; CDR3: CASSEGQGSTDTQYF
J: TRBJ1-6; length: 14; V: TRBV3-1/TRBV3-2; CDR3: CASSQAQLNSPLHF
J: TRBJ1-6; length: 13; V: TRBV11-2; CDR3: CASSFNRDSPLHF
J: TRBJ2-1; length: 15; V: TRBV15; CDR3: CATSRDPTGTNEQFF
J: TRBJ2-7; length: 14; V: TRBV19; CDR3: CASSIDRAMGEQYF
J: TRBJ1-2; length: 13; V: TRBV7-3; CDR3: CASSLATAYGYTF
J: TRBJ2-5; length: 14; V: TRBV9; CDR3: CASSVAAGSETQYF
J: TRBJ2-5; length: 12; V: TRBV14; CDR3: CASSQDQETQYF
J: TRBJ1-1; length: 18; V: TRBV19; CDR3: CASSIGWKGRHVNTEAFF
J: TRBJ1-4; length: 14; V: TRBV18; CDR3: CASSPLQGVEKLFF
J: TRBJ2-7; length: 15; V: TRBV9; CDR3: CASSVGRTASYEQYF
J: TRBJ1-2; length: 17; V: TRBV11-2; CDR3: CASSSGTGRLVIGGYTF
J: TRBJ1-5; length: 14; V: TRBV7-2; CDR3: CASSSTGSNGPQHF
J: TRBJ2-5; length: 15; V: TRBV24-1; CDR3: CATGQTDGAQETQYF
J: TRBJ2-1; length: 14; V: TRBV21-1; CDR3: CASSTWGEGDIHFF
J: TRBJ1-3; length: 15; V: TRBV10-3; CDR3: CAISEGAPSGNTIYF
J: TRBJ2-7; length: 11; V: TRBV6-5; CDR3: CAPGKLLSQYF
J: TRBJ1-2; length: 15; V: TRBV2; CDR3: CASTGWFGPGNGYTF
J: TRBJ1-2; length: 13; V: TRBV6-2/TRBV6-3; CDR3: CASSSRGLYGYTF
J: TRBJ1-1; length: 13; V: TRBV30; CDR3: CAWIAEVNTEAFF
J: TRBJ1-6; length: 15; V: TRBV30; CDR3: CAWSEGQEVNSPLHF
J: TRBJ2-5; length: 14; V: TRBV2; CDR3: CASIPSRISETQYF
J: TRBJ2-3; length: 17; V: TRBV27; CDR3: CASSLEGLAGGRDTQYF
J: TRBJ1-5; length: 13; V: TRBV12-3/TRBV12-4; CDR3: CASDDRLAQPQHF
J: TRBJ1-1; length: 13; V: TRBV7-3; CDR3: CASSLMRDTEAFF
J: TRBJ2-6; length: 14; V: TRBV29-1; CDR3: CSVDSGSGANVLTF
J: TRBJ1-3; length: 13; V: TRBV6-5; CDR3: CASSYGTGNTIYF
J: TRBJ1-2; length: 14; V: TRBV6-4; CDR3: CASSDGQGRRGYTF
J: TRBJ2-1; length: 16; V: TRBV9; CDR3: CASSVASGGTSGEQFF
J: TRBJ1-2; length: 15; V: TRBV9; CDR3: CASSVLGHANYGYTF
J: TRBJ1-5; length: 11; V: TRBV20-1; CDR3: CSASDGQPQHF
J: TRBJ2-7; length: 13; V: TRBV7-2; CDR3: CASSRTGAYEQYF
J: TRBJ1-1; length: 13; V: TRBV9; CDR3: CASSPGTGTEAFF
J: TRBJ1-6; length: 15; V: TRBV18; CDR3: CASSPIQGLNSPLHF
J: TRBJ2-2; length: 13; V: TRBV19; CDR3: CASMVGIAGELFF
J: TRBJ1-6; length: 13; V: TRBV28; CDR3: CASRTGYNSPLHF
J: TRBJ2-3; length: 15; V: TRBV19; CDR3: CASSIGGVITDTQYF
J: TRBJ1-5; length: 16; V: TRBV5-1; CDR3: CASSLDPSHSNQPQHF
J: TRBJ1-1; length: 15; V: TRBV6-2/TRBV6-3; CDR3: CASSYSGRLNTEAFF
J: TRBJ1-2; length: 14; V: TRBV18; CDR3: CASSPGQGPNGYTF
J: TRBJ2-6; length: 17; V: TRBV4-1; CDR3: CASSQEGADSGANVLTF
J: TRBJ1-5; length: 13; V: TRBV7-9; CDR3: CASSRQGDQPQHF
J: TRBJ2-4; length: 13; V: TRBV29-1; CDR3: CSVSGQGLDIQYF
J: TRBJ2-3; length: 15; V: TRBV7-2; CDR3: CASQRRGVEADTQYF
J: TRBJ1-5; length: 12; V: TRBV7-9; CDR3: CASWTGLQPQHF
J: TRBJ1-4; length: 15; V: TRBV19; CDR3: CASTGGKATNEKLFF
J: TRBJ1-5; length: 14; V: TRBV6-4; CDR3: CASRIPGQDQPQHF
J: TRBJ2-2; length: 15; V: TRBV5-8; CDR3: CASSTGTLNTGELFF